These 20 T cell receptor beta chains came from one sample sequenced in a study of beta chain features in type 1 diabetes. The study reverse transcribed the entire isolated RNA, so it sequenced expressed TCRB transcripts. Libraries were prepared by immunoSEQ multiplex PCR; TCRdb keeps only in-frame clonotypes and omits some of them. This table holds more than 150,000 clones, about 13% found once. Sequencing was performed on central memory CD4+ T cells from blood. The receptors were sampled from a young woman in good health.

This clone has a handful of counts. The V gene is TRBV7-3, the J gene TRBJ2-1, with 7 bases aligning to TRBD1. J gave up 13 bases and V 3 bases, and 12 bases lay outside the gene matches. The germline V gene has CDR1 SGHTA and CDR2 FQGTGA. CDR3 length: 14 amino acids. CDR3 nucleotides: TGTGCCAGCAGCTTGGAACCCCCTGACAGGGAACAGTTCTTC. It is translated as CASSLEPPDREQFF.

V is TRBV4-1 and J is TRBJ2-7, with a weak D call TRBD2 (5 bases). The V gene's germline CDR1 is MGHRA and CDR2 YSYEKL. V lost 0 bases and J 4 bases, leaving 7 bases between the germline ends. The CDR3 consists of 13 residues. The CDR3 DNA reads TGCGCCAGCAGCCAAGAAACGGGATACGAGCAGTACTTC. It yields the protein CASSQETGYEQYF.

The table lists this clone with a few counts. CDR3 protein: CASSLDASLYEQYF. The CDR3 DNA follows: TGCGCCAGCAGCTTGGACGCGTCCCTCTACGAGCAGTACTTC. The J gene is TRBJ2-7, the V gene TRBV5-1; D gene uncertain. With 0 bases removed from V and 3 bases from J, the gap between germline ends came to 10 bases. Per the germline V gene, CDR1 is SGHRS and CDR2 is YFSETQ. The length of the CDR3 is 14 residues.

This clone was seen ten or more times. The chain recombines TRBV6-6 with TRBJ1-4; no clear D gene. CDR3 size: 12 residues. Per the germline V gene, CDR1 is MNHNY and CDR2 is SVGAGI (reference sequence). V was pared by 6 bases and J by 8 bases, with 10 bases between. CDR3 nucleotides: TGTGCCAGCAGCGGAGGGAAGGAAAAACTGTTTTTT. Its translation is CASSGGKEKLFF.

Concerning this clone: Germline and junction disagree at one end, which may indicate a read error. This chain uses TRBV11-2 with TRBJ1-2; D gene ambiguous. CDR3 length equals 12 residues. The germline V gene has CDR1 SGHAT and CDR2 FQNNGV. The CDR3 coding sequence is TGTGCCAGCAGCTTAGACAGCCTAACAGCTTTCTTC. Its protein product is CASSLDSLTAFF.

Many counts were recorded for this clone. The chain carries TRBV2 and TRBJ2-3, with 7 positions matching TRBD2. With V trimmed by 11 bases and J by 3 bases, 14 bases remained unmatched. The CDR3 is made up of 15 amino acids. Germline V lookup: CDR1 SNHLY, CDR2 FYNNEI. CDR3 region: CALSGGRSVTDTQYF. The CDR3 DNA reads TGTGCCTTATCGGGCGGGAGAAGCGTGACAGATACGCAGTATTTT.

This sequence joins TRBV19 and TRBJ1-1; D is ambiguous. Germline CDR1 LNHDA, CDR2 SQIVND (reference sequence). The CDR3 runs to 15 residues. Deletions cut 1 base from V and 1 base from J, with 10 bases between. The CDR3 loop is CASSIALAGNTEAFF. CDR3 coding DNA: TGTGCCAGTAGTATAGCCCTGGCAGGGAACACTGAAGCTTTCTTT.

This chain uses TRBV7-9 with TRBJ2-7; D uncertain. Looked up from germline, CDR1 is SEHNR and CDR2 is FQNEAQ (reference sequence). The CDR3 covers 17 residues. The germline V and J ends were trimmed by 3 bases and 3 bases, with 21 bases remaining between them. CDR3 coding DNA: TGTGCCAGCAGCTTCCCAACTTCTAGTCAATTTAACTACGAGCAGTACTTC. Translation gives CASSFPTSSQFNYEQYF. The full variable domain, completed using reference TRBV7-9 and TRBJ2-7, is DTGVSQNPRHKITKRGQNVTFRCDPISEHNRLYWYRQTLGQGPEFLTYFQNEAQLEKSRLLSDRFSAERPKGSFSTLEIQRTEQGDSAMYLCASSFPTSSQFNYEQYFGPGTRLTVT.

This clone was counted only a few times. The chain links TRBV27 to TRBJ2-7; D is possibly TRBD2 (6 bases). Trimming removed 5 bases at V and 7 bases at J, with 18 bases between. The CDR3 runs 14 residues. Germline assignment: CDR1 MNHEY and CDR2 SMNVEV (reference sequence). The CDR3 sequence: CASSPLTGGREQYF. CDR3 nucleotide sequence: TGTGCCAGCAGTCCATTGACCGGGGGTAGGGAGCAGTACTTC.

This clone was found a few times. The chain employs TRBV18 and TRBJ2-1, with 8 bases that match TRBD1. Trimming removed 6 bases from V and 10 bases from J; junction bases left unmatched: 5. The CDR3 consists of 12 residues. Germline CDR1 and CDR2: KGHSH and LQKENI. The CDR3 coding sequence is TGTGCCAGCTCCTCTGACAGGGGAGAGCAGTTCTTC. Translated, it gives CASSSDRGEQFF.

Only a few counts were recorded for this clone. The chain is built from TRBV20-1 and TRBJ2-1; 7 positions agree with TRBD2. V lost 5 bases, J lost 12 bases, and 7 bases stayed unmatched. The CDR3 spans 11 residues. Germline V gene data show CDR1 as DFQATT and CDR2 as SNEGSKA (reference sequence). The CDR3 loop is CSAGRELGQFF. The DNA of the CDR3 is TGCAGTGCTGGGAGGGAGCTGGGGCAGTTCTTC.

This clone was found a few times. The rearrangement joins TRBV30 to TRBJ2-1, with 8 bases identical to TRBD2. This CDR3 spans 13 amino acids. Germline loops: CDR1 GTSNPN, CDR2 SVGIG (reference sequence). V was pared by 2 bases and J by 6 bases, with 3 bases of the junction left unmatched. Here the CDR3 DNA reads TGTGCCTGGAGTCTCGGGACTAGCAATGAGCAGTTCTTC. As protein: CAWSLGTSNEQFF.

Relative to its sample, this clone is medium-sized. The V and J genes are TRBV4-2 and TRBJ2-5, with D perhaps TRBD2 (5 bases). Trimming took off 0 bases at V and 2 bases at J, with 16 bases between the two ends. CDR1 LGHNA and CDR2 YNFKEQ come from the germline V gene. The CDR3 is 17 amino acids. CDR3 loop: CASSQDLGRSGQETQYF. For the CDR3, the DNA is TGTGCCAGCAGCCAAGATCTGGGCAGATCGGGGCAAGAGACCCAGTACTTC.

In its sample, this clone was seen many times. This sequence joins TRBV14 and TRBJ2-3; no reliable D call. The CDR3 totals 12 residues. Germline CDR1 reads SGHDN; CDR2 reads FVKESK. Trimming shortened V by 0 bases and J by 10 bases, and 8 bases separated the two germline ends. Written as DNA, the CDR3 is TGTGCCAGCAGCCAAGATCCTTCTGCGCAGTATTTT. Translating gives CASSQDPSAQYF.

The chain links TRBV6-1 to TRBJ2-1; TRBD1 matches at 7 bases. The CDR3 consists of 14 residues. Germline CDR1 MNHNS, CDR2 SASEGT. V shed 6 bases and J 6 bases; nucleotides not matched to a gene: 8. The chain's CDR3 is CASSPTGSSNEQFF. The DNA for the CDR3 is TGTGCCAGCAGCCCGACAGGGTCAAGCAATGAGCAGTTCTTC.

This clone was seen more than once but under ten times. The V call is TRBV2, the J call TRBJ2-5; 9 bases agree with TRBD1. Germline V gives CDR1 SNHLY, CDR2 FYNNEI. After removal of 6 bases from V and 5 bases from J, the junction contained 7 bases not matched to a gene. CDR3 size: 14 residues. CDR3 in amino acids: CASRKGQGSETQYF. CDR3 DNA sequence: TGTGCCAGCAGGAAGGGACAGGGTTCGGAGACCCAGTACTTC.

A single count supports this clone. The V call is TRBV6-5, the J call TRBJ2-7; D might be TRBD2 (6 bases). V was shortened by 5 bases and J by 7 bases, with 21 bases between the two germline ends. Germline values: CDR1 MNHEY, CDR2 SVGAGI. This CDR3 region has 15 residues. The CDR3 region is CASSRGLGEGGEQYF. The CDR3 region has the DNA TGTGCCAGCAGTAGGGGTTTGGGGGAAGGAGGGGAGCAGTACTTC.

The J gene is TRBJ2-5, the V gene TRBV5-5, with 14 bases aligning to TRBD2. Losses at the gene ends were 4 bases for V and 4 bases for J; bases not matched to a gene: 6. Germline V gives CDR1 SGHKS, CDR2 YYEKEE (reference sequence). There are 16 residues in the CDR3. CDR3 loop: CASSPGLAGELETQYF. CDR3 nucleotides: TGTGCCAGCAGCCCGGGACTAGCGGGAGAGCTAGAGACCCAGTACTTC.

V gene TRBV28 combines with J gene TRBJ1-5; weak D call: TRBD1 (5 bases). V was pared by 5 bases and J by 8 bases, with 22 bases between. Germline assignment: CDR1 MDHEN and CDR2 SYDVKM. The CDR3 is 16 residues long. CDR3 nucleotides: TGTGCCAGCAGTAAGCGGACGCATCGGGGGTTGGAGCCCCAGCATTTT. Amino acids: CASSKRTHRGLEPQHF.

The rearrangement joins TRBV5-1 to TRBJ2-3; D ambiguous. The ends were cut back, 2 bases at V and 2 bases at J, with 12 bases in the middle. The germline V gene encodes CDR1 SGHRS and CDR2 YFSETQ. This CDR3 contains 15 residues. The CDR3 sequence: CASSFGSGYTDTQYF. The CDR3 DNA sequence: TGCGCCAGCAGCTTCGGCTCCGGGTACACAGATACGCAGTATTTT.